The rows below give T cell receptor beta chains drawn from one sample of a study of vaccination effects on CD4 cells after COVID-19. TCRdb keeps only in-frame clones here, not all; method: immunoSEQ multiplex PCR. The table has some 60,000 clones, around 69% seen once. The antigens of these receptors remain unknown. The specimen comprised CD4+ T cells from PBMCs cultured with HCoV-NL63 spike peptides, sampled before COVID-19 vaccination. The source of these receptors is a human donor who received a COVID-19 vaccine. Each CDR3 is given with its conserved first and last residue. Fields, in order: clone size, V gene, D gene, J gene, CDR3 DNA, CDR3 protein. A D gene is named only where the DNA matches it firmly. Clone size, where shown, is once, few, many, or a class for clones that have expanded.

>NA|TRBV11-2|TRBD1|TRBJ2-1
TGTGCCAGCAGTTACCGGACAGGGGGTAACAATGAGCAGTTCTTC
CASSYRTGGNNEQFF
>few|TRBV28|NA|TRBJ1-6
TGTGCCAGCAGCTCGCCCAGTGAAGGGACTAGATCACCCCTCCACTTT
CASSSPSEGTRSPLHF
>NA|TRBV2|TRBD2|TRBJ2-2
TGTGCCAGCCGGGGGGTAGAGACGTCCGGGGAGCTGTTTTTT
CASRGVETSGELFF
>NA|TRBV24-1|NA|TRBJ2-5
TGTGCCACCAGTATCAGGGGCTCTACGGAGACCCAGTACTTC
CATSIRGSTETQYF
>NA|TRBV30|TRBD1|TRBJ1-6
TGTGCCTGGAACACCCTACGCGGAGACAGGGCTGATTCACCCCTCCACTTT
CAWNTLRGDRADSPLHF
>NA|TRBV7-3|TRBD2|TRBJ2-2
TGTGCCAGCAGCCTTACCTCTAGCGGGGGGGCCTACCAGGAGCTGTTTTTT
CASSLTSSGGAYQELFF
>NA|TRBV6-4|NA|TRBJ1-2
TGTGCCAGCAGTGACTCCTGGTCCAACTCAAGCTATGGCTACACCTTC
CASSDSWSNSSYGYTF
>NA|TRBV9|TRBD1|TRBJ1-2
TGTGCCAGCAGCGCAGGGGGCCATACTAACTATGGCTACACCTTC
CASSAGGHTNYGYTF
>once|TRBV19|NA|TRBJ2-1
TGTGCCAGTAGCGGTATACACAATGAGCAGTTCTTC
CASSGIHNEQFF
>NA|TRBV7-8|NA|TRBJ2-3
TGTGCCAGCAGCCCCATATACACAGATACGCAGTATTTT
CASSPIYTDTQYF
>NA|TRBV7-3|TRBD1|TRBJ2-6
TGTGCCAGCAGCATACCGGGACAGGGACAAACTGGGGCCAACGTCCTGACTTTC
CASSIPGQGQTGANVLTF
>NA|TRBV6-5|NA|TRBJ2-5
TGTGCCAGCAGTTACGGGCTGTTCCAAGAGACCCAGTACTTC
CASSYGLFQETQYF
>NA|TRBV5-1|TRBD1|TRBJ2-1
TGCGCCAGCAGGATCGCCGGGACAGGGTCCTACAATGAGCAGTTCTTC
CASRIAGTGSYNEQFF
>NA|TRBV11-2|TRBD2|TRBJ2-1
TGTGCCAGCAGCTCGACTTTCGGACTAGCGGGGGGTGAGCAGTTCTTC
CASSSTFGLAGGEQFF
>NA|TRBV6-5|NA|TRBJ2-1
TGTGCCAGCAGTTACTCGAGAATTAGCTCCTACAATGAGCAGTTCTTC
CASSYSRISSYNEQFF
>NA|TRBV6-5|NA|TRBJ1-2
TGTGCTGCGAGGGCTGACGGCCCCAACTATGGCTACACCTTC
CAARADGPNYGYTF
>few|TRBV5-1|NA|TRBJ1-4
TGCGCCAGCAGCTTGGGAGTCGGACCTAATGAAAAACTGTTTTTT
CASSLGVGPNEKLFF
>NA|TRBV5-1|NA|TRBJ1-4
TGCGCCAGCAGCCCTGCAACCAGTACCGAAAAACTGTTTTTT
CASSPATSTEKLFF
>NA|TRBV4-1|NA|TRBJ1-1
TGCGCCACGGGGACTGAAGCTTTCTTT
CATGTEAFF
>NA|TRBV18|TRBD1|TRBJ2-2
TGTGCCAGCTCACCATCGCAGGGGGCGAACACCGGGGAGCTGTTTTTT
CASSPSQGANTGELFF
>NA|TRBV19|NA|TRBJ2-5
TGTGCCAGTAGTATCAGTGCGGGTCTTACCCTAGATCCCCAGTACTTC
CASSISAGLTLDPQYF
>NA|TRBV28|NA|TRBJ1-2
TGTGCCAGCAGTTTATCCCCCTTGACAGTCGGCTATGGCTACACCTTC
CASSLSPLTVGYGYTF
>NA|TRBV2|TRBD1|TRBJ1-2
TGTGCCAGCATTAGAGGGACAGGAGGGGATGGCTACACCTTC
CASIRGTGGDGYTF
>NA|TRBV2|TRBD1|TRBJ1-1
TGTGCCAGCCTGGGACAGGAGAACACTGAAGCTTTCTTT
CASLGQENTEAFF
>NA|TRBV5-1|NA|TRBJ1-2
TGCGCCAGCAGCTTGGTAGGCCCGGGAGGCTACACCTTC
CASSLVGPGGYTF
>few|TRBV5-1|NA|TRBJ2-3
TGCGCCAGCAGCTTGGGTCTAAGTGGGGATACGCAGTATTTT
CASSLGLSGDTQYF
>NA|TRBV20-1|NA|TRBJ1-4
TGCAGTGCAGGTCGGGAGGAAAAACTGTTTTTT
CSAGREEKLFF